One sample yielded the 8 T cell receptor beta chains listed below, sequenced in a study of response to subunit inactivated influenza vaccine. TCRdb recomputed calls from the RT-PCR reads with MiXCR, one row per CDR3 protein. This sample carries about half a million distinct CDR3 sequences, 25% of them seen once, and the ten largest clones take 1.9%. This specimen consisted of CD4+ T cells sorted from PBMCs, obtained around 5 days after vaccination. Receptors originate from a man aged 50 to 59 who received an inactivated influenza vaccine.

This clonotype was counted between two and nine times. This chain joins TRBV5-5 and TRBJ2-1; TRBD2 matches at 7 bases. The CDR3 runs 15 residues. Unmatched junction bases numbered 16, after V lost 7 bases and J lost 9 bases. Germline-derived CDR1 and CDR2 are SGHKS and YYEKEE (reference sequence). In DNA, the CDR3 is TGTGCCAGCCTTCCCAGCGGGGTCACAATCGGTGAGCAGTTCTTC. Translating it yields CASLPSGVTIGEQFF.

In its sample, this clonotype was seen a few times. This rearrangement joins TRBV11-2 to TRBJ1-5; D is perhaps TRBD1 (5 bases). Germline CDR1 SGHAT, CDR2 FQNNGV. V dropped 5 bases and J dropped 7 bases, with 12 bases sitting between them. CDR3 length equals 13 residues. This CDR3 is CASSRGWDQPQHF. The CDR3 DNA is TGTGCCAGCAGCAGAGGCTGGGACCAGCCCCAGCATTTT.

The V gene is TRBV18, the J gene TRBJ1-1; D possibly corresponds to TRBD1 (5 bases). The CDR3 length is 14 residues. From germline, CDR1 is KGHSH and CDR2 LQKENI. V was trimmed by 0 bases and J by 4 bases, leaving 9 bases between them. The CDR3 is CASSPPAGSTEAFF. The CDR3 bases are TGTGCCAGCTCACCACCGGCAGGGAGCACTGAAGCTTTCTTT.

The chain recombines TRBV20-1 with TRBJ1-5; no firm D call. The germline V and J ends were trimmed by 3 bases and 0 bases, with 9 bases remaining between them. The CDR3 contains 14 residues. From germline, CDR1 is DFQATT and CDR2 SNEGSKA (reference sequence). The DNA of the CDR3 is TGCAGTGCTAGGGCCTCGCATAGCAATCAGCCCCAGCATTTT. Amino acids: CSARASHSNQPQHF.

This clonotype was observed a handful of times. The V gene is TRBV7-2, the J gene TRBJ2-1, with 7 bases fitting TRBD1. The CDR3 consists of 15 residues. CDR1 is SGHTA, CDR2 FQGNSA, per germline. V gave up 6 bases and J gave up 5 bases; unmatched junction bases: 10. The CDR3 here is CASRPDRVGDNEQFF. CDR3 bases: TGTGCCAGCAGACCCGACAGGGTAGGGGACAATGAGCAGTTCTTC. The full variable domain, its missing parts supplied by reference TRBV7-2 and TRBJ2-1, is GAGVSQSPSNKVTEKGKDVELRCDPISGHTALYWYRQSLGQGLEFLIYFQGNSAPDKSGLPSDRFSAERTGGSVSTLTIQRTQQEDSAVYLCASRPDRVGDNEQFFGPGTRLTVL.

The chain employs TRBV20-1 and TRBJ2-5; D perhaps matches TRBD2 (6 bases). The CDR3 has 15 amino acids. Germline loops: CDR1 DFQATT, CDR2 SNEGSKA (reference sequence). Between the trimmed V and J ends, which lost 0 bases and 5 bases, there was a span of 16 bases. In DNA, the CDR3 is TGCAGTGCTAGAGAGAGAAAGGGACTCACTGAGACCCAGTACTTC. Translating it yields CSARERKGLTETQYF.

The CDR3 here is CSVDMGNYEQYF. Written as DNA, the CDR3 is TGCAGCGTTGACATGGGCAACTACGAGCAGTACTTC. The chain combines TRBV29-1 with TRBJ2-7; no reliable D call. The CDR3 totals 12 residues. CDR1 SQVTM and CDR2 ANQGSEA come from the germline V gene. Trimming stripped 3 bases from V and 3 bases from J, with 9 bases between.

This clonotype has more than one count but fewer than ten. The chain couples TRBV7-3 to TRBJ2-2; D ambiguous. Looked up from germline, CDR1 is SGHTA and CDR2 is FQGTGA. The CDR3 runs to 13 residues. V dropped 6 bases and J dropped 1 base, with 6 bases sitting between them. CDR3 bases: TGTGCCAGCAGGGACGGGAACACCGGGGAGCTGTTTTTT. Protein sequence: CASRDGNTGELFF.